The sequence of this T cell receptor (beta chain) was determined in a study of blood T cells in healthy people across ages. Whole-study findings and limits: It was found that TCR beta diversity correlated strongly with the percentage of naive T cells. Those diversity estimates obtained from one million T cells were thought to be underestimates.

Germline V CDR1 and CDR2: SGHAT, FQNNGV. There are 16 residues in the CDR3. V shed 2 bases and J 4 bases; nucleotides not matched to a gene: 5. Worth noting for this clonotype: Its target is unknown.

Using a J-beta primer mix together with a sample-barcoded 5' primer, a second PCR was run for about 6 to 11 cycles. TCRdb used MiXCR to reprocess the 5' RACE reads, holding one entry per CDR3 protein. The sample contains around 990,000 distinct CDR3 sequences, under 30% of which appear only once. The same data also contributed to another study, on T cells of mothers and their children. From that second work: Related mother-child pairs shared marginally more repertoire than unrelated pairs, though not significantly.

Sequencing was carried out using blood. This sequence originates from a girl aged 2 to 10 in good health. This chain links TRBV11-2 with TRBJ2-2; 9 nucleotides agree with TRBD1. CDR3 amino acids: CASSLMGTGITGELFF. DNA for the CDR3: TGTGCCAGCAGCTTAATGGGGACAGGGATCACCGGGGAGCTGTTTTTT.